A selection of T cell receptor beta chains follows, all from one sample in a study of cytotoxic CD8 clonotypes in ibrutinib-treated CLL. Only in-frame clones appear in the TCRdb table, and some are missing; sequencing was by immunoSEQ multiplex PCR. Of 150,000 to 200,000 clones listed, about 80% are singletons. The material sequenced was PBMCs, taken after 12 months of ibrutinib treatment. These receptors originate from a human donor with chronic lymphocytic leukemia. Each CDR3 is given without its conserved first and last residue. D genes are given only for firm matches.

TRBV11-3	NA	TRBJ2-1	12	ASSLGGKGNEQF
TRBV4-3	NA	TRBJ1-3	14	ASSQEMGYSGNTIY
TRBV10-3	NA	TRBJ1-2	11	AISERRENGYT
TRBV9	NA	TRBJ1-1	11	ASSVGGYTEAF
TRBV28	NA	TRBJ2-7	12	ASSLQGGPLGQY
TRBV5-1	NA	TRBJ1-1	12	ASSLASRNTEAF
TRBV7-9	NA	TRBJ2-7	10	ASSLDRHEQY
TRBV29-1	TRBD1	TRBJ2-7	11	SVGTGQTYEQY
TRBV5-4	NA	TRBJ2-5	13	ASSLPAVAGKTQY
TRBV2	NA	TRBJ1-2	12	ASGGGRGAKGYT
TRBV19	NA	TRBJ1-1	14	ASSPRRSTLNTEAF
TRBV11-2	NA	TRBJ1-4	12	ASSLVGPREKLF
TRBV7-9	NA	TRBJ1-3	9	ASSLRDTIY
TRBV29-1	NA	TRBJ2-1	11	SVARETYNEQF
TRBV5-6	TRBD2	TRBJ2-5	14	ASSARTSGWEETQY
TRBV11-2	TRBD2	TRBJ2-5	16	ASSLRTSGIGRQETQY